This entry describes one T cell receptor (beta chain). This clone was detected only a few times. The specificity of this receptor is unknown. Base-call qualities are not available, and no considerably larger clone is one nucleotide away. CDR1 and CDR2, looked up from the germline V gene (reference sequence), are GTSNPN and SVGIG. The CDR3 runs 14 amino acids, cysteine and phenylalanine included. The kept DNA is CDR3 alone, 42 bases in frame from the first base. V and J lose 2 bases and 5 bases, and a span of 10 bases separates them. CD4+ T cells from unexposed donors were collected before the COVID-19 pandemic (2011-2018). The EasySep CD4+ T cell isolation kit was used to isolate CD4+ T cells once the cultures had run for roughly 10 days. As cell number allowed, CD4+ T cells from unexposed donors were tested for reactivity to SARS-CoV-2 S and N and to four common cold coronavirus spike pools. Two million PBMCs per well were cultured in IMDM with 5% human AB serum and approximately 10 IU/ml IL-2. Half of the culture medium was replaced with fresh IL-2-containing medium on days 3 and 7. Each peptide culture condition was generally run in triplicate replicate wells. The leukapheresis product for the unexposed donors was obtained through commercial purchase. PBMCs were isolated from leukapheresis product or whole blood by Ficoll-Paque PLUS gradient centrifugation. PBMCs were either cryopreserved at -140 degrees C or used fresh in the expansion assay. The QIAamp Micro DNA Kit was used to extract genomic DNA from the CD4+ T cells.

The data were taken from a study of CD4 T cells in relation to SARS-CoV-2 and coronaviruses (dated by TCRdb to the early 2020s). With regard to the full study: In the ViraFEST assay, PBMCs were cultured with antigen for approximately 11 days, after which TCR beta CDR3s were sequenced to identify antigen-specific clonal expansions. Shared crossreactive spike epitopes were mapped to their HLA restriction using patient-derived lymphoblastoid cell lines. At the level of individual TCR clonotypes, the study measured memory CD4+ T cell crossreactivity between SARS-CoV-2 spike protein and common cold coronavirus spike proteins. The Adaptive Biotechnologies TCR-sequencing kit was used to sequence samples from a few pre-COVID donors and the naive versus memory experiments, while other data came from Illumina-based sequencing. An HIV-1 Nef peptide pool or a culture without peptide was used as the negative reference condition. Expansion assays from other donors in the study were sequenced with a different, Illumina-based TCR-beta assay. The study at large found these results: Since the crossreactivity analysis centred on spike protein, crossreactivity against other viral proteins was not assessed. Significantly weaker SARS-CoV-2-driven expansion was shown by crossreactive clones than by monoreactive clones, consistent with antigenic imprinting. Small numbers of patients and of tested TCRs limited the study. Because no donor provided both pre-pandemic and post-infection samples, tracing the source of pre-existing responses was limited. In roughly 65% of donors, memory CD4+ clonotypes turned up that crossrecognized SARS-CoV-2 and at least one common cold coronavirus spike.

The receptor library was made with the immunoSEQ multiplex PCR assay. The source study handled its data this way. Preprocessing removed nonproductive sequences and CDR3s not starting with C, not ending with F or W, or shorter than 7 amino acids. Antigen-specific clonotypes were called with the MANAFEST web app on the basis of expansion relative to the reference and to other culture wells. A clone counted as positive if significantly expanded in 2 of 3 replicate wells versus the reference culture at FDR below 0.05. To be called positive, a clone also had to show significant expansion compared with every other tandem well and an odds ratio greater than 5. CDR3 homology was quantified as pairwise Levenshtein distance, calculated with the stringdist R package after three terminal residues were trimmed from each end. TCRdb took over this immuneACCESS table, retaining in-frame rearrangements with V and J assigned. Such tables are incomplete; in checked studies, under half of the missing clones stem from an unresolved V gene, and the remainder is unexplained. V and J calls plus clone size are reproduced from that table; the DNA served to infer D and trimming. The sample table contains roughly 20,000 clones; only one count was recorded for around 66% of them. Jointly, the top ten make up around 10% of the sample.

Sequencing used CD4+ T cells from PBMCs, cultured in vitro. The chain was built from TRBV30 and TRBJ1-6; no confident D gene assignment can be made. This receptor was identified in a human donor in good health. For the CDR3, the sequence is CAWSSNSNNSPLHF. The sequence in DNA is TGTGCCTGGAGTTCCAACAGTAATAATTCACCCCTCCACTTT.